These 27 T cell receptor beta chains share one sample of origin, sequenced in a study of blood T cell repertoires in COVID-19. Some clones are missing from TCRdb's copy, which holds only in-frame ones; the method was immunoSEQ multiplex PCR. The sample shows 150,000 to 200,000 clones, roughly 91% of them seen only once. The sample consisted of peripheral blood. Source of these receptors: a woman between 45 and 65 years old with acute or convalescent COVID-19.

This chain links TRBV4-3 with TRBJ1-2; D perhaps matches TRBD1 (6 bases). The CDR3 covers 13 residues. Trimming took off 1 base at V and 3 bases at J, with 6 bases between the two ends. Germline lookup yields CDR1 LGHNA and CDR2 YSLEER. CDR3 region: CASSQAGDYGYTF. DNA of the CDR3: TGCGCCAGCAGCCAAGCAGGGGACTATGGCTACACCTTC.

The V gene is TRBV6-2 or TRBV6-3, the J gene TRBJ2-2; 7 bases align to TRBD1. Germline trimming cut 5 bases from V and 4 bases from J; bases unmatched to any gene: 7. The CDR3 has 15 amino acids. Germline V CDR1 and CDR2: MNHEY, SVGEGT. CDR3 coding DNA: TGTGCCAGCAGTAATCCTACAGGGGTCACCGGGGAGCTGTTTTTT. This codes for CASSNPTGVTGELFF.

The chain links TRBV18 to TRBJ1-2; D remains unclear. Germline CDR1 is KGHSH and CDR2 is LQKENI. The CDR3 has 13 amino acids. The germline V and J ends were trimmed by 2 bases and 6 bases, with 10 bases remaining between them. CDR3: CASSPSGNDGYTF. The CDR3 DNA reads as TGTGCCAGCTCACCATCGGGAAACGATGGCTACACCTTC.

V and J are TRBV11-2 and TRBJ2-7; tentatively, D is TRBD1 or TRBD2 (5 bases each). Between the trimmed V and J ends, which lost 5 bases and 4 bases, there was a span of 9 bases. The CDR3 is 12 residues long. Germline assignment: CDR1 SGHAT and CDR2 FQNNGV. CDR3 DNA: TGTGCCAGCAGCATAGGGGAGTACGAGCAGTACTTC. This gives the protein CASSIGEYEQYF.

The chain combines TRBV6-6 with TRBJ1-4, with 7 bases lining up with TRBD1. In germline, CDR1 is MNHNY, CDR2 SVGAGI (reference sequence). J lost 7 bases, V lost 5 bases, and 7 bases had no gene match. This CDR3 contains 14 residues. CDR3 sequence: CASSPRQGIEKLFF. CDR3 in DNA: TGTGCCAGCAGTCCAAGACAGGGAATTGAAAAACTGTTTTTT.

The gene calls are TRBV19 and TRBJ2-6, with a weak D call TRBD2 (5 bases). V lost 0 bases to trimming and J lost 2 bases, with 11 bases between them. Germline V CDR1 and CDR2: LNHDA, SQIVND (reference sequence). The CDR3 is made up of 17 amino acids. Written as DNA, the CDR3 is TGTGCCAGTAGTATAGAGTACGTGGGAGCTGGGGCCAACGTCCTGACTTTC. This encodes CASSIEYVGAGANVLTF.

J is TRBJ2-1 and V is TRBV5-1; TRBD1 matches 8 bases. In germline, CDR1 is SGHRS, CDR2 YFSETQ. The length of the CDR3 is 14 residues. V dropped 4 bases and J dropped 3; count of bases not matched to a gene: 3. The CDR3 loop reads CASSQGADYNEQFF. The CDR3, as DNA: TGCGCCAGCAGCCAGGGGGCCGACTACAATGAGCAGTTCTTC.

The chain couples TRBV5-5 to TRBJ2-2, with D possibly TRBD1 on 5 matching bases. Between the trimmed V and J ends, which lost 4 bases and 3 bases, there was a span of 19 bases. CDR3 size: 17 residues. CDR1 is SGHKS, CDR2 YYEKEE, per germline (reference sequence). The CDR3 nucleotides read TGTGCCAGCAGCCGTACCAGGGTTTCGATGGACACCGGGGAGCTGTTTTTT. The encoded protein is CASSRTRVSMDTGELFF.

The CDR3 sequence is CASSSQGNYGYTF. CDR3 DNA: TGTGCCAGCAGCTCACAGGGGAACTATGGCTACACCTTC. The genes are TRBV14 and TRBJ1-2, with 7 bases fitting TRBD1. This CDR3 spans 13 amino acids. The junction had 2 bases not matched to a gene; V was cut back by 5 bases and J by 2 bases. From germline, CDR1 is SGHDN and CDR2 FVKESK.

The chain is built from TRBV18 and TRBJ2-4, with unresolved D. Trimming took 2 bases from V and 0 from J, leaving 11 bases between them. Germline V gene sequence: CDR1 KGHSH, CDR2 LQKENI. CDR3 length: 16 residues. This CDR3 reads CASSPEKPLAKNIQYF. CDR3 DNA: TGTGCCAGCTCACCAGAGAAGCCCTTAGCCAAAAACATTCAGTACTTC.

The rearrangement links TRBV18 to TRBJ2-7; 10 bases map to TRBD2. There are 16 residues in the CDR3. V dropped 2 bases and J dropped 9; count of bases not matched to a gene: 13. Germline-derived CDR1 and CDR2 are KGHSH and LQKENI. CDR3 residues: CASSPGDLAGALGQYF. CDR3 in DNA: TGTGCCAGCTCACCAGGAGACCTAGCGGGAGCGCTCGGGCAGTACTTC.

V usage is TRBV19 and J usage is TRBJ2-2, with 8 nucleotides matching TRBD2. CDR3 length: 14 amino acids. Losses at the gene ends were 4 bases for V and 4 bases for J; bases not matched to a gene: 2. The V gene's germline CDR1 is LNHDA and CDR2 SQIVND (reference sequence). CDR3 sequence: CASSNRGGTGELFF. CDR3 DNA: TGTGCCAGTAGTAACCGGGGGGGCACCGGGGAGCTGTTTTTT. Full variable domain (outside the CDR3, taken from reference TRBV19 and TRBJ2-2): DGGITQSPKYLFRKEGQNVTLSCEQNLNHDAMYWYRQDPGQGLRLIYYSQIVNDFQKGDIAEGYSVSREKKESFPLTVTSAQKNPTAFYLCASSNRGGTGELFFGEGSRLTVL.

This clone was seen once. This chain links TRBV10-1 with TRBJ1-1; 7 bases align to TRBD1. The CDR3 extends over 13 amino acids. Germline V gives CDR1 WNHNN, CDR2 SYGVQD (reference sequence). Trimming at V came to 2 bases and at J to 9 bases, leaving 6 bases not matched to a gene. The CDR3: CASSEGTEFQAFF. In DNA, the CDR3 is TGCGCCAGCAGTGAGGGGACAGAGTTTCAAGCTTTCTTT.

The V gene is TRBV11-2, the J gene TRBJ1-1; no reliable D call. V was pared by 1 base and J by 1 base, with 10 bases between. From germline, CDR1 is SGHAT and CDR2 FQNNGV. This CDR3 is built from 15 residues. In DNA, the CDR3 is TGTGCCAGCAGCTTAGCGGTAGTCTCGAACACTGAAGCTTTCTTT. It is translated as CASSLAVVSNTEAFF.

The V gene is TRBV6-5, the J gene TRBJ1-2; 8 bases fit TRBD1. The CDR3 contains 16 residues. V shed 2 bases, J shed 1 base, and the junction held 6 bases outside the gene matches. Germline lookup yields CDR1 MNHEY and CDR2 SVGAGI. CDR3 DNA sequence: TGTGCCAGCAGTTACAGGCGGGACAGGCGTAACTATGGCTACACCTTC. The encoded protein is CASSYRRDRRNYGYTF.

CDR3 bases: TGTGCCACCCCACAGGGGTACTATGGCTACACCTTC. Its translation is CATPQGYYGYTF. The V and J genes are TRBV2 and TRBJ1-2; TRBD1 matches 7 bases. Germline assignment: CDR1 SNHLY and CDR2 FYNNEI. CDR3 length equals 12 residues. Trimming at V came to 10 bases and at J to 3 bases, leaving 5 bases not matched to a gene.

This clone was counted once. V usage is TRBV28 and J usage is TRBJ1-1; D perhaps matches TRBD1 (5 bases). Per the germline V gene, CDR1 is MDHEN and CDR2 is SYDVKM. This CDR3 contains 13 residues. The V and J ends lost 3 bases and 6 bases respectively, with 11 bases between them. CDR3 in amino acids: CASSFIRGAEAFF. In DNA, the CDR3 is TGTGCCAGCAGTTTTATTCGGGGGGCTGAAGCTTTCTTT. Drawing the rest from reference TRBV28 and TRBJ1-1, the complete variable domain is DVKVTQSSRYLVKRTGEKVFLECVQDMDHENMFWYRQDPGLGLRLIYFSYDVKMKEKGDIPEGYSVSREKKERFSLILESASTNQTSMYLCASSFIRGAEAFFGQGTRLTVV.

V is TRBV7-8 and J is TRBJ1-1, with a possible D match to TRBD1 (5 bases). Looked up from germline, CDR1 is SGHVS and CDR2 is FQNEAQ. V shed 0 bases and J shed 1 base, with 9 bases lying between them. This CDR3 region has 15 residues. CDR3: CASSLAGRGNTEAFF. The DNA of the CDR3 is TGTGCCAGCAGCTTAGCGGGGCGGGGGAACACTGAAGCTTTCTTT.

V usage is TRBV6-5 and J usage is TRBJ2-7; the D is unclear. The CDR3 consists of 13 residues. Trimming stripped 5 bases from V and 0 bases from J, with 8 bases between. CDR1 and CDR2 (germline): MNHEY, SVGAGI. The CDR3 protein is CASSTSFSYEQYF. In DNA form, the CDR3 reads TGTGCCAGCAGTACAAGTTTCTCCTACGAGCAGTACTTC.

This clone was counted once. This CDR3 is CASRFTGGKGYTF. CDR3 DNA sequence: TGTGCCAGCAGGTTTACAGGGGGCAAGGGCTACACCTTC. V and J are TRBV7-2 and TRBJ1-2; 9 nucleotides match TRBD1. The CDR3 has 13 amino acids. Germline values: CDR1 SGHTA, CDR2 FQGNSA. With 6 bases clipped from V and 8 bases from J, the junction kept 7 bases outside the gene matches.

V is TRBV3-1 (or the pseudogene TRBV3-2) and J is TRBJ1-4; TRBD1 aligns across 7 bases. Looked up from germline, CDR1 is LGHDT and CDR2 is YNNKEL (reference sequence). There are 15 residues in the CDR3. Germline trimming cut 3 bases from V and 13 bases from J; bases unmatched to any gene: 14. The chain's CDR3 is CASSHPEQGRLGLFF. The DNA for the CDR3 is TGTGCCAGCAGCCATCCGGAACAGGGGCGGTTGGGACTGTTTTTT.

V usage is TRBV19 and J usage is TRBJ1-5; D ambiguous. Germline V gene lookup returns CDR1 LNHDA and CDR2 SQIVND (reference sequence). V lost 3 bases and J lost 2, with 17 bases in between. This CDR3 has 17 amino acids. CDR3 in DNA: TGTGCCAGTAGTATGAGCCCCCCGACTCTAGGCAATCAGCCCCAGCATTTT. Its protein is CASSMSPPTLGNQPQHF.

This clone was observed a single time. The chain carries TRBV27 and TRBJ1-6, with D hard to call. Per germline, CDR1 MNHEY and CDR2 SMNVEV (reference sequence). V was pared by 0 bases and J by 8 bases, with 11 bases between. There are 15 residues in the CDR3. The CDR3 DNA sequence: TGTGCCAGCAGTTTATCGCGCCACGGGGATTCACCCCTCCACTTT. It specifies CASSLSRHGDSPLHF.

Worth noting for this clone: Germline is not matched at one junction end, which may reflect a read error. V is TRBV6-1 and J is TRBJ1-1, with TRBD1 matching over 7 bases. CDR1 and CDR2 (germline): MNHNS, SASEGT. CDR3 length equals 14 residues. The CDR3 here is CASSERGPGSEAFF. CDR3 DNA sequence: TGTGCCAGCAGTGAGAGGGGGCCGGGTTCTGAGGCTTTCTTT.

The chain carries TRBV4-1 and TRBJ2-7, with D perhaps TRBD2 (6 bases). Trimming took 4 bases from V and 2 from J, leaving 21 bases between them. The CDR3 sequence is 17 residues long. Germline V gene sequence: CDR1 MGHRA, CDR2 YSYEKL. CDR3 bases: TGCGCCAGCAGCCTCTCCCTGACGGGGGACCATCCCTACGAGCAGTACTTC. Encoded protein: CASSLSLTGDHPYEQYF.

CDR3 bases: TGTGCCACCAGTGATTTGACAGAAACACATGAGGAGCTGTTTTTT. Its protein is CATSDLTETHEELFF. This sequence joins TRBV24-1 and TRBJ2-2; D remains ambiguous. Trimming removed 0 bases from V and 10 bases from J, with 14 bases in between. Germline V CDR1 and CDR2: KGHDR, SFDVKD. CDR3 length equals 15 residues.

The V gene is TRBV4-1, the J gene TRBJ2-1; perhaps TRBD1 as D (5 bases). The CDR3 totals 15 residues. Germline V gives CDR1 MGHRA, CDR2 YSYEKL. V was shortened by 1 base and J by 5 bases, with 12 bases between the two germline ends. CDR3 nucleotide sequence: TGCGCCAGCAGCCAAGTATTAGACAGCAACAATGAGCAGTTCTTC. It yields the protein CASSQVLDSNNEQFF.